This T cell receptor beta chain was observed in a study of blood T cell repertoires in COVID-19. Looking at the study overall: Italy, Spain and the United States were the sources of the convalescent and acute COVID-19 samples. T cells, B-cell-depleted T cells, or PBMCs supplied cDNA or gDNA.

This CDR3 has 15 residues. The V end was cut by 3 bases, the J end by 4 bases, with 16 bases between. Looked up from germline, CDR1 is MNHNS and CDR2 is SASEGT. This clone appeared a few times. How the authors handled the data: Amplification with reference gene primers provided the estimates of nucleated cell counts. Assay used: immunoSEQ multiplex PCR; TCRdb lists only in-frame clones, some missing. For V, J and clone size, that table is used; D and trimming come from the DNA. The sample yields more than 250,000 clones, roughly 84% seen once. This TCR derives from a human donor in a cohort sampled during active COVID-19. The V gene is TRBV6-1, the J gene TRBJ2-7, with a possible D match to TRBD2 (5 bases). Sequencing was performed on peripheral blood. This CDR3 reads CASSETASIKYEQYF. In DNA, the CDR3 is TGTGCCAGCAGTGAGACGGCTAGCATTAAGTACGAGCAGTACTTC.